This is a list of T cell receptor beta chains from one sample in a study of response to subunit inactivated influenza vaccine. TCRdb itself ran the RT-PCR reads through MiXCR, one entry per CDR3 protein. The table lists 450,000 to 700,000 distinct CDR3 sequences, 14% of them singletons. This specimen consisted of PBMCs from blood, obtained 12 days after vaccination. The receptors were gathered from a man aged 50 to 59 who received an inactivated influenza vaccine. The CDR3 runs from the conserved cysteine through the conserved F or W. Each record gives: V gene, clone size, J gene, D gene, CDR3 DNA, CDR3 protein. D genes are given only for firm matches. Clone size is stated in some rows and not others, as once, few, many or a class when expanded.

TRBV7-2	-	TRBJ1-1	-	TGTGCCAGCAGCTTAGACAGGGCTGAAGCTTTCTTT	CASSLDRAEAFF
TRBV6-1	few	TRBJ1-6	TRBD1	TGTGCCAGCAGTCCAACAGGGGGCAGGGGCCACCTCAATTCACCCCTCCACTTT	CASSPTGGRGHLNSPLHF
TRBV5-1	few	TRBJ2-1	TRBD2	TGCGCCAGCAGCTTGGGTCCTAGCGGGAGCTCTGAGCAGTTCTTC	CASSLGPSGSSEQFF
TRBV10-3	few	TRBJ1-5	-	TGTGCCACTCTCAGAGATAGCAATCAGCCCCAGCATTTT	CATLRDSNQPQHF
TRBV3-1	few	TRBJ2-1	TRBD2	TGTGCCAGCAGCAAAACGGGGGGGCCATGGAATGAGCAGTTCTTC	CASSKTGGPWNEQFF
TRBV29-1	many	TRBJ2-1	-	TGCAGCTTACTGGACGGCTACAATGAGCAGTTCTTC	CSLLDGYNEQFF
TRBV15	few	TRBJ2-7	TRBD2	TGTGCCACCAGCAGAGATCGAGCGGGAGTCTTGTACGAGCAGTACTTC	CATSRDRAGVLYEQYF
TRBV20-1	few	TRBJ2-2	TRBD1	TGCAGTGCTAGAACTCGCAGGGGGACAATCACCGGGGAGCTGTTTTTT	CSARTRRGTITGELFF
TRBV29-1	-	TRBJ1-1	-	TGCAGCGTTGACGGGCCTGAAGCTTTCTTT	CSVDGPEAFF
TRBV11-1	few	TRBJ2-2	-	TGTGCCAGCAGCTCCACGACTGTTAACACCGGGGAGCTGTTTTTT	CASSSTTVNTGELFF
TRBV28	few	TRBJ2-3	-	TGTGCCAGCAGTCCCCGCATGCGGGGCACAGATACGCAGTATTTT	CASSPRMRGTDTQYF
TRBV10-3	-	TRBJ1-1	TRBD1	TGTGCCATCAGTGAGTCAAGGACAGGGGGCCAGAACACTGAAGCTTTCTTT	CAISESRTGGQNTEAFF
TRBV12-3/TRBV12-4	many	TRBJ2-1	TRBD2	TGTGCCAGCAGCTCTACGGGACTAGGCCGTAGCAATGAGCAGTTCTTC	CASSSTGLGRSNEQFF
TRBV11-2	few	TRBJ1-2	-	TGTGCCAGCAGCCCCGCGTTAGCTAACTATGGCTACACCTTC	CASSPALANYGYTF
TRBV3-1	many	TRBJ2-7	-	TGTGCCAGCAGCCAAGGAGGACCCTACGAGCAGTACTTC	CASSQGGPYEQYF
TRBV20-1	-	TRBJ1-1	-	TGCAGTGCTAGAGATAGACAGTACACTGAAGCTTTCTTT	CSARDRQYTEAFF
TRBV15	-	TRBJ2-2	-	TGTGCCACCGAAAGAAAACAGGGCCCCGGGGAGCTGTTTTTT	CATERKQGPGELFF
TRBV20-1	-	TRBJ1-1	-	TGCAGTGCTAGCATACCGGGACCAACCAGCACTGAAGCTTTCTTT	CSASIPGPTSTEAFF
TRBV27	-	TRBJ1-4	-	TGTGCCAGCAGGGGCTCAGGGGCCCTAAATGAAAAACTGTTTTTT	CASRGSGALNEKLFF
TRBV28	many	TRBJ2-1	-	TGTGCCAGCAGTCTGGAGGGTTTGAATGAGCAGTTCTTC	CASSLEGLNEQFF
TRBV11-2	many	TRBJ2-5	TRBD1	TGTGCCAGCAGTGGTACAAGGGGGCGAGGAAAGACCCAGTACTTC	CASSGTRGRGKTQYF
TRBV5-6	-	TRBJ2-3	TRBD2	TGTGCCAGCAGCTTAGTCTCAGCCGGGACTAGCGACCCAGATACGCAGTATTTT	CASSLVSAGTSDPDTQYF
TRBV29-1	few	TRBJ2-6	TRBD1	TGCAGCGTTGTACTACAGGGGGTTGACAGCTCTGGGGCCAACGTCCTGACTTTC	CSVVLQGVDSSGANVLTF
TRBV2	few	TRBJ1-1	-	TGTGCCAGCAGGCGGCAGGCCGTGAACACTGAAGCTTTCTTT	CASRRQAVNTEAFF
TRBV29-1	-	TRBJ2-7	-	TGCAGCGTCACCGGGGGAGGTTTTCCTACCTACGAGCAGTACTTC	CSVTGGGFPTYEQYF
TRBV5-5	-	TRBJ2-5	TRBD2	TGTGCCAGCAGCTTAGGGACTAGCGGGGGTTCGGAGACCCAGTACTTC	CASSLGTSGGSETQYF
TRBV2	few	TRBJ1-6	-	TGTGCCAGCAGTGAAGCGCGTCCGGGAAGGCATTCACCCCTCCACTTT	CASSEARPGRHSPLHF
TRBV25-1	many	TRBJ1-1	-	TGTGCCAGCAGTGAAATGGGGAACACTGAAGCTTTCTTT	CASSEMGNTEAFF
TRBV24-1	-	TRBJ1-5	TRBD1	TGTGCCAGGGCCGGGGACAGGAGAACCAATCAGCCCCAGCATTTT	CARAGDRRTNQPQHF
TRBV7-2	-	TRBJ1-2	TRBD1	TGTGCCAGCAGCCCAGGGACAGGCCTGATCTATGGCTACACCTTC	CASSPGTGLIYGYTF